The rows below give T cell receptor beta chains drawn from one sample of a study of blood T cell repertoires in COVID-19. Measured with immunoSEQ multiplex PCR; TCRdb has only the in-frame clones, and not every one. The sample yields some 150,000 clones, over 75% seen once. Source material: PBMCs or T cells enriched from blood (not recorded which). Source of these receptors: a woman aged 30 to 39 with acute COVID-19. Both conserved end residues are part of each CDR3. Each record gives: V gene, clone size, J gene, D gene, CDR3 protein, CDR3 DNA. The D gene is left open where the match is weak. For some rows the clone size is stated as once, few or many, or as a class when expanded; others skip it.

V: TRBV10-3; size: once; J: TRBJ1-1; D: TRBD1; CDR3: CAIRETGGITEAFF; DNA: TGTGCCATCAGGGAAACAGGGGGCATCACTGAAGCTTTCTTT
V: TRBV7-2; size: -; J: TRBJ2-5; D: -; CDR3: CASSGGVGTRQETQYF; DNA: TGTGCCAGCAGCGGAGGGGTAGGGACGCGGCAAGAGACCCAGTACTTC
V: TRBV11-2; size: -; J: TRBJ2-4; D: -; CDR3: CASSSALANIQYF; DNA: TGTGCCAGCAGCTCCGCACTAGCAAACATTCAGTACTTC
V: TRBV7-9; size: -; J: TRBJ1-2; D: -; CDR3: CASSSTGDYGYTF; DNA: TGTGCCAGCAGCTCAACAGGTGATTATGGCTACACCTTC
V: TRBV7-9; size: -; J: TRBJ1-6; D: -; CDR3: CASSSDSYSPLHF; DNA: TGTGCCAGCAGCTCTGACAGTTATTCACCCCTCCACTTT
V: TRBV7-3; size: -; J: TRBJ2-7; D: TRBD1; CDR3: CASRSQWDRATGYEQYF; DNA: TGTGCCAGCCGGTCCCAATGGGACAGGGCAACGGGATATGAGCAGTACTTC
V: TRBV7-8; size: -; J: TRBJ2-3; D: -; CDR3: CASSLPTSSSTDTQYF; DNA: TGTGCCAGCAGCTTACCCACTAGTTCAAGCACAGATACGCAGTATTTT
V: TRBV6-2/TRBV6-3; size: few; J: TRBJ2-3; D: TRBD2; CDR3: CASSYGREATDTQYF; DNA: TGTGCCAGCAGTTACGGGCGGGAGGCCACAGATACGCAGTATTTT
V: TRBV29-1; size: -; J: TRBJ2-7; D: TRBD1; CDR3: CSAGTGHEQYF; DNA: TGCAGCGCTGGGACAGGGCACGAGCAGTACTTC
V: TRBV29-1; size: -; J: TRBJ2-7; D: TRBD1; CDR3: CSVVGTGSYEQYF; DNA: TGCAGCGTTGTTGGGACAGGGTCCTACGAGCAGTACTTC
V: TRBV5-4; size: -; J: TRBJ2-7; D: TRBD2; CDR3: CASSIIASGRAGEQYF; DNA: TGTGCCAGCAGCATTATCGCTAGCGGGAGGGCGGGCGAGCAGTACTTC
V: TRBV11-1; size: -; J: TRBJ1-1; D: -; CDR3: CASSPPEGPLNTEAFF; DNA: TGTGCCAGCAGCCCACCCGAGGGCCCCTTGAACACTGAAGCTTTCTTT
V: TRBV2; size: -; J: TRBJ1-5; D: TRBD1; CDR3: CASSTQGAGQPQHF; DNA: TGTGCCAGCAGTACCCAGGGGGCGGGTCAGCCCCAGCATTTT
V: TRBV24-1; size: -; J: TRBJ2-1; D: TRBD2; CDR3: CATSVSRTSGSSEQFF; DNA: TGTGCCACCAGTGTTTCCCGGACTAGCGGGAGTAGTGAGCAGTTCTTC
V: TRBV30; size: -; J: TRBJ1-2; D: -; CDR3: CAWSTGAYGYTF; DNA: TGTGCCTGGAGTACGGGAGCCTATGGCTACACCTTC
V: TRBV28; size: -; J: TRBJ2-4; D: -; CDR3: CASSKTDTIAKNIQYF; DNA: TGTGCCAGCAGTAAAACAGATACGATAGCCAAAAACATTCAGTACTTC
V: TRBV9; size: -; J: TRBJ2-1; D: -; CDR3: CASSPQWEDNEQFF; DNA: TGTGCCAGCAGCCCCCAGTGGGAGGACAATGAGCAGTTCTTC
V: TRBV9; size: -; J: TRBJ2-1; D: TRBD2; CDR3: CASSKREGQNEQFF; DNA: TGTGCCAGCAGCAAGCGGGAGGGCCAGAATGAGCAGTTCTTC
V: TRBV9; size: -; J: TRBJ2-1; D: TRBD2; CDR3: CASSADSGSYNEQFF; DNA: TGTGCCAGCAGCGCAGATAGCGGGAGCTACAATGAGCAGTTCTTC
V: TRBV30; size: -; J: TRBJ1-1; D: TRBD1; CDR3: CASNRGLNTEAFF; DNA: TGTGCCTCAAACAGGGGCTTGAACACTGAAGCTTTCTTT